The source of this TCR beta chain is a study of cytomegalovirus exposure and HLA in healthy donors. PCR amplification relied on 60 Vbeta primers (plus 13 Jbeta primers). Generated by immunoSEQ multiplex PCR, the TCRdb table keeps only in-frame clones and is missing some. The data show 55,000 or so clones, 65% to 85% seen once. Germline V gives CDR1 MNHNS, CDR2 SASEGT. With 8 bases removed from V and 4 bases from J, the gap between germline ends came to 11 bases. This CDR3 has 12 residues. The chain employs TRBV6-1 and TRBJ1-2, with D possibly being TRBD1 (5 bases). The receptor was isolated from a man aged 25 to 40 in good health and CMV-seronegative. Sequences were obtained from PBMCs. CDR3 in DNA: TGTGCCAGCCAAGGGGTGGGCTATGGCTACACCTTC. It translates to CASQGVGYGYTF.